This T cell receptor beta chain was retrieved from a study of blood T cell repertoires in COVID-19. At the level of the study: Specimens from acute and convalescent COVID-19 originated in the United States, Italy and Spain. PBMCs, B-cell-depleted T cells, or T cells were the source of the cDNA or gDNA that made up the material.

In the study's own analysis: It was from reference gene primer amplification that nucleated cell counts were estimated. Using immunoSEQ multiplex PCR, the repertoire was profiled, and TCRdb retains in-frame clones only, with some absent. For V, J and clone size, that table is used; D and trimming come from the DNA. Here the sample spans about 190,000 clones, about 85% being singletons. V lost 5 bases and J lost 7; bases outside the gene matches: 11. This CDR3 is built from 15 residues. In germline, CDR1 is GTSNPN, CDR2 SVGIG (reference sequence). This clonotype was obtained from a young man with acute or convalescent COVID-19. The chain uses TRBV30 and TRBJ1-4, with 9 bases matching TRBD1. The sample consisted of peripheral blood. CDR3 in DNA: TGTGCCTGGGGTTTTAAGGGACAGGGTTTTGAAAAACTGTTTTTT. The encoded protein is CAWGFKGQGFEKLFF.